Below, 3 T cell receptor beta chains from the same sample are listed, as sequenced in a study of blood T cells in healthy people across ages (dated by TCRdb to about 2015). Libraries came from 5' RACE. Sequenced on an Illumina HiSeq 2500. The second PCR ran for roughly 7 to 12 cycles and used a J-beta primer mix along with a sample-barcoded 5' primer. TCRdb reprocessed the public reads (quality trimming at Q25 with fastp, clone calling with MiXCR) and kept in-frame beta chains. Every entry covers one CDR3 protein and lists the most common genes and DNA from its rows. This sample holds 1.5 million to 2 million distinct CDR3 sequences; 30% to 35% were observed only once. The biggest ten clones account for around 11% of the sample. Sequenced: blood. Receptor source: a young woman in good health.

This clonotype is a singleton in its sample. The chain recombines TRBV20-1 with TRBJ1-5; D uncertain. Germline V gene lookup returns CDR1 DFQATT and CDR2 SNEGSKA (reference sequence). The CDR3 runs 14 residues. Deletions cut 2 bases from V and 3 bases from J, with 11 bases between. CDR3 protein: CSARQEATNQPQHF. The CDR3 nucleotides read TGCAGTGCTAGACAGGAGGCCACCAATCAGCCCCAGCATTTT.

This clonotype was recorded a few times. The chain is built from TRBV20-1 and TRBJ2-5; no firm D call. Trimming removed 0 bases at V and 1 base at J, with 6 bases between. The length of the CDR3 is 13 residues. In germline, CDR1 is DFQATT, CDR2 SNEGSKA (reference sequence). Here the CDR3 reads CSAREPVQETQYF. In DNA form, the CDR3 reads TGCAGTGCTAGAGAACCTGTCCAAGAGACCCAGTACTTC.

The table lists this clonotype with many counts. The chain recombines TRBV12-3 or TRBV12-4 with TRBJ2-5; D possibly uses TRBD1 or TRBD2 (5 bases each). Trimming removed 3 bases from V and 5 bases from J, with 13 bases in between. The CDR3 is made up of 14 amino acids. The CDR3 DNA follows: TGTGCCAGCAGTTTGGGCCAGGGAGTGGAGACCCAGTACTTC. Amino acid sequence: CASSLGQGVETQYF.